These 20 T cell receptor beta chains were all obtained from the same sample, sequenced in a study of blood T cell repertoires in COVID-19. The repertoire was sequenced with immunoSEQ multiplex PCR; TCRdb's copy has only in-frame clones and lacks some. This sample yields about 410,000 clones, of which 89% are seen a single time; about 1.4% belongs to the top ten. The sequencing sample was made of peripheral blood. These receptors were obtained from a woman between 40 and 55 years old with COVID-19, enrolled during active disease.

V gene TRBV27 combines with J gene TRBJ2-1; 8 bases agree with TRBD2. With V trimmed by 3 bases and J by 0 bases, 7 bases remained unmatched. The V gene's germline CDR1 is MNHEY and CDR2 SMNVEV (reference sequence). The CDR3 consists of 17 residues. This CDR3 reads CASSFGLAGSSYNEQFF. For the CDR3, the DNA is TGTGCCAGCAGTTTCGGACTAGCTGGAAGCTCCTACAATGAGCAGTTCTTC.

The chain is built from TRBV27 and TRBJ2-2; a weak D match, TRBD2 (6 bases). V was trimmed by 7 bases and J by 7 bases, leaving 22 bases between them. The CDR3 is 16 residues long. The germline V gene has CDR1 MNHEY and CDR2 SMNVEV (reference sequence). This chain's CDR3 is CASTPSWGERIGELFF. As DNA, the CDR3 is TGTGCCAGCACCCCCTCCTGGGGGGAGCGCATCGGGGAGCTGTTTTTT.

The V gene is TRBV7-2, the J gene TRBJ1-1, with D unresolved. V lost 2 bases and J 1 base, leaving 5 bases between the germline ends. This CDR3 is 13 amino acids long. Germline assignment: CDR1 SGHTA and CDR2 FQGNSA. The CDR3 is CASSLFGNTEAFF. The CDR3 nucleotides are TGTGCCAGCAGCTTATTCGGGAACACTGAAGCTTTCTTT.

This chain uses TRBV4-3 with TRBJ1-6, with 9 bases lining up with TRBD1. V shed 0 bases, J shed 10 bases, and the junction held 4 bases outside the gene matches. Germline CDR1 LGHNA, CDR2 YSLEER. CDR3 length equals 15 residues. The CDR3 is CASSQDGTGQSPLHF. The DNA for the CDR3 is TGCGCCAGCAGCCAAGACGGGACAGGGCAGTCACCCCTCCACTTT.

This chain's CDR3 is CASSTAGVNTEAFF. CDR3 DNA sequence: TGCGCCAGCAGTACCGCCGGGGTGAACACTGAAGCTTTCTTT. The chain uses TRBV5-1 and TRBJ1-1; D is unresolved. Germline CDR1 is SGHRS and CDR2 is YFSETQ. Trimming removed 5 bases from V and 0 bases from J, with 11 bases in between. The CDR3 has 14 residues.

The DNA of the CDR3 is TGTGCCAGCAGCGTAGGACTAGCGGGGGGCCTAGCAGATACGCAGTATTTT. It translates to CASSVGLAGGLADTQYF. The J gene is TRBJ2-3, the V gene TRBV9; the match to TRBD2 covers 13 bases. Trimming took 0 bases from V and 4 from J; bases not matched to a gene: 5. The CDR3 is 17 residues long. Germline V lookup: CDR1 SGDLS, CDR2 YYNGEE.

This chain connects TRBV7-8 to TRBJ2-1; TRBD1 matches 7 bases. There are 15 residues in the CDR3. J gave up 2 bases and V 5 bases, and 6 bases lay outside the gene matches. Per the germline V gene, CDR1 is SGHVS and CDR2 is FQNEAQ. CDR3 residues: CASSRGGRTYNEQFF. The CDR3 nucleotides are TGTGCCAGCAGCCGAGGGGGCAGAACCTACAATGAGCAGTTCTTC.

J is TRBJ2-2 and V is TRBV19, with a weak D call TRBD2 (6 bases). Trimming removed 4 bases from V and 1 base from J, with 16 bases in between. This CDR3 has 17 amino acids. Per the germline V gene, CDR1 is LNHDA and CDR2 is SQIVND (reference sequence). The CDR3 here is CASSTGRAGLNTGELFF. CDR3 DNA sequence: TGTGCCAGTAGTACGGGGAGAGCGGGCCTGAACACCGGGGAGCTGTTTTTT.

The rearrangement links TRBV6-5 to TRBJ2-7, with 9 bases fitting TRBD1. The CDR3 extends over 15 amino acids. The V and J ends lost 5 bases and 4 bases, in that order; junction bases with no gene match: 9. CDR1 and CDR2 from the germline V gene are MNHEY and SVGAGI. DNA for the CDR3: TGTGCCAGCAGTCGCACAGGGGGCGAAGGTTACGAGCAGTACTTC. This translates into CASSRTGGEGYEQYF.

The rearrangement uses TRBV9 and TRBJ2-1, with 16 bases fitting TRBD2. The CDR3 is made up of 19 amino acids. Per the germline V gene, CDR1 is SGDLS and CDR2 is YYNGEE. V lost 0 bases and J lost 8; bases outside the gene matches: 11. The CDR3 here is CASSVAPGTSGRAGYEQFF. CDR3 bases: TGTGCCAGCAGCGTAGCCCCCGGGACTAGCGGGAGGGCCGGGTATGAGCAGTTCTTC.

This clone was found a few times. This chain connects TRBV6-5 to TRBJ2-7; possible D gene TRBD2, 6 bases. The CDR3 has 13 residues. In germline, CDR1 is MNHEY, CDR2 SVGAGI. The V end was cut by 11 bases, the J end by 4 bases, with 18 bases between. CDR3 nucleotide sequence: TGTGCCGAGGCACGAGCGGGTGGTTACGAGCAGTACTTC. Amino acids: CAEARAGGYEQYF.

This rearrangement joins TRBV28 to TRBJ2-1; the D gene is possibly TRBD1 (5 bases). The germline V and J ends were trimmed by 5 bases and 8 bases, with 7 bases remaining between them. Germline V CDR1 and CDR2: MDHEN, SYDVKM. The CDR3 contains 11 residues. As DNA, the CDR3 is TGTGCCAGCAGTGCAGGGTATGAGCAGTTCTTC. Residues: CASSAGYEQFF. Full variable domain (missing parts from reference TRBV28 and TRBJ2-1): DVKVTQSSRYLVKRTGEKVFLECVQDMDHENMFWYRQDPGLGLRLIYFSYDVKMKEKGDIPEGYSVSREKKERFSLILESASTNQTSMYLCASSAGYEQFFGPGTRLTVL.

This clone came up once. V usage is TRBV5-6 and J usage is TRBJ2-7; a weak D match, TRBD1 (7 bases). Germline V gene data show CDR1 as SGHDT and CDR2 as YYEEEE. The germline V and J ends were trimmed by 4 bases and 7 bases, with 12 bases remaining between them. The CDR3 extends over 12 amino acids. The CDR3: CASSTGAGEQYF. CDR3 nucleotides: TGTGCCAGCAGCACAGGGGCGGGGGAGCAGTACTTC. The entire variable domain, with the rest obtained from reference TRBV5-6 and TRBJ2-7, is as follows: DAGVTQSPTHLIKTRGQQVTLRCSPKSGHDTVSWYQQALGQGPQFIFQYYEEEERQRGNFPDRFSGHQFPNYSSELNVNALLLGDSALYLCASSTGAGEQYFGPGTRLTVT.

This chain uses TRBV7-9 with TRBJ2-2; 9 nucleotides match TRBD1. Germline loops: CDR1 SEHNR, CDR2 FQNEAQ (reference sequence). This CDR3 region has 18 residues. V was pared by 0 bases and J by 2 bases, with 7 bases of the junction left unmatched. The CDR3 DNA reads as TGTGCCAGCAGCTTAGCGCCGGGACAGGGAGGAAACACCGGGGAGCTGTTTTTT. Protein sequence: CASSLAPGQGGNTGELFF.

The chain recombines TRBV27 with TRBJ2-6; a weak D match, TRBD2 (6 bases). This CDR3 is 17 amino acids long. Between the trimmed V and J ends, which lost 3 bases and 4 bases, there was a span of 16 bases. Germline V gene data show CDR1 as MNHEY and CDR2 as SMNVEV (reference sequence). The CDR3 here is CASSFQKIAEGANVLTF. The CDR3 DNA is TGTGCCAGCAGTTTCCAGAAGATAGCGGAAGGGGCCAACGTCCTGACTTTC.

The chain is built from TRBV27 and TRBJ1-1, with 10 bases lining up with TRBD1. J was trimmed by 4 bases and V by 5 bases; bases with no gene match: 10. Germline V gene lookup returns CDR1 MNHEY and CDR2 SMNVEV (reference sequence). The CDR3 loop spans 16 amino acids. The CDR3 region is CASSPRDRGFSTEAFF. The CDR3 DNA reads TGTGCCAGCAGTCCGCGGGACAGGGGATTTAGCACTGAAGCTTTCTTT.

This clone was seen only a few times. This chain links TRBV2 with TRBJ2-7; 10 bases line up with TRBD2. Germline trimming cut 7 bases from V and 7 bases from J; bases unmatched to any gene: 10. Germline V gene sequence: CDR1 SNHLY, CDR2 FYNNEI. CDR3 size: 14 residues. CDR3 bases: TGTGCCAGCATGCGTGTATTAGCGGGAGGAGAGCAGTACTTC. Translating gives CASMRVLAGGEQYF. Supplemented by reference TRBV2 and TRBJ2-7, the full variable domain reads EPEVTQTPSHQVTQMGQEVILRCVPISNHLYFYWYRQILGQKVEFLVSFYNNEISEKSEIFDDQFSVERPDGSNFTLKIRSTKLEDSAMYFCASMRVLAGGEQYFGPGTRLTVT.

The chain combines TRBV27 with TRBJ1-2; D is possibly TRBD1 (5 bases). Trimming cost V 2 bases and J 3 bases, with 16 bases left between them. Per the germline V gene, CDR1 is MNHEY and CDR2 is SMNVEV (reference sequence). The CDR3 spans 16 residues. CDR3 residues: CASSLIQGNLDYGYTF. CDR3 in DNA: TGTGCCAGCAGTTTAATCCAGGGTAATTTAGACTATGGCTACACCTTC.

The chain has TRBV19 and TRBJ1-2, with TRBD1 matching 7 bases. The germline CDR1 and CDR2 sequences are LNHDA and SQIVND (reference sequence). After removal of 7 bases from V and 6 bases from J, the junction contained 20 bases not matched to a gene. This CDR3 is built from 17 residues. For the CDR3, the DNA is TGTGCCAGTAAATCCCGCGAGGCCCGGGACAGTTGGCATGGCTACACCTTC. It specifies CASKSREARDSWHGYTF.

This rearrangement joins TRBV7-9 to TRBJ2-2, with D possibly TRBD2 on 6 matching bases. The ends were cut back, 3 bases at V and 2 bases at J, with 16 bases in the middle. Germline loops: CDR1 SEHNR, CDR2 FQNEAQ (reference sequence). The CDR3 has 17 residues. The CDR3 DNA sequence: TGTGCCAGCAGCTTTCGGAGGGTAAAGGTAAACACCGGGGAGCTGTTTTTT. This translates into CASSFRRVKVNTGELFF. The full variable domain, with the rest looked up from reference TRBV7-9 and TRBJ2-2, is DTGVSQNPRHKITKRGQNVTFRCDPISEHNRLYWYRQTLGQGPEFLTYFQNEAQLEKSRLLSDRFSAERPKGSFSTLEIQRTEQGDSAMYLCASSFRRVKVNTGELFFGEGSRLTVL.